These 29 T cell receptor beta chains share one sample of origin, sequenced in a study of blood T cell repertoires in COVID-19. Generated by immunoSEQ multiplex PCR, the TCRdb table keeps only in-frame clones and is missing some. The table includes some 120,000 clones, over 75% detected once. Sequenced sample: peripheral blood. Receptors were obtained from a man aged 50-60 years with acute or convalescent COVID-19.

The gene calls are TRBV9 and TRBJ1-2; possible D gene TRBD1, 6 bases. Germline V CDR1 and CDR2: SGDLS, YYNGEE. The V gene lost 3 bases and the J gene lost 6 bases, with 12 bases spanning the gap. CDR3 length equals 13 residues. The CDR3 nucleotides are TGTGCCAGCAGCGCGACAGGTTTCGATGGCTACACCTTC. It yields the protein CASSATGFDGYTF.

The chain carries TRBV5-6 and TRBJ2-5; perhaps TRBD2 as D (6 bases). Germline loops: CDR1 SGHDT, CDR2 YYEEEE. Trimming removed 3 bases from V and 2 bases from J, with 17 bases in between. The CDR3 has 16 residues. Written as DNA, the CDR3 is TGTGCCAGCAGCTCCGTCGGCGGGACCGATCAAGAGACCCAGTACTTC. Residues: CASSSVGGTDQETQYF.

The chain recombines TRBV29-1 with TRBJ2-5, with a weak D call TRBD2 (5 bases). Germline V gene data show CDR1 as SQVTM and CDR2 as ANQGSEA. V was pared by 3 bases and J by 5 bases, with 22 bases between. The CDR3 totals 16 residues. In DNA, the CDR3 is TGCAGCGTTGATGAGCGTGGCAAATCGGGAAGCGAGACCCAGTACTTC. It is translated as CSVDERGKSGSETQYF.

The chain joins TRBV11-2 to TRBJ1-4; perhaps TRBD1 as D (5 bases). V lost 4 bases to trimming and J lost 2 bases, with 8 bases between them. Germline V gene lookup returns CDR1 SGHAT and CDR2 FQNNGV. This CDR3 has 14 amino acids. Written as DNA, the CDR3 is TGTGCCAGCAGCTGGGGCAGTACTAATGAAAAACTGTTTTTT. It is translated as CASSWGSTNEKLFF. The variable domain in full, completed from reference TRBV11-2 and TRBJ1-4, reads EAGVAQSPRYKIIEKRQSVAFWCNPISGHATLYWYQQILGQGPKLLIQFQNNGVVDDSQLPKDRFSAERLKGVDSTLKIQPAKLEDSAVYLCASSWGSTNEKLFFGSGTQLSVL.

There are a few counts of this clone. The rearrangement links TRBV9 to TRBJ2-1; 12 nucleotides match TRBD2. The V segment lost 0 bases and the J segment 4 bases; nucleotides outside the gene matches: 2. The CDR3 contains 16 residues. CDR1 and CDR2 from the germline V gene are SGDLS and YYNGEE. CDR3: CASSVGLAGGYNEQFF. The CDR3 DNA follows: TGTGCCAGCAGCGTAGGGCTAGCGGGAGGGTACAATGAGCAGTTCTTC. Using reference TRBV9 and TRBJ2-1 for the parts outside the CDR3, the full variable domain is DSGVTQTPKHLITATGQRVTLRCSPRSGDLSVYWYQQSLDQGLQFLIQYYNGEERAKGNILERFSAQQFPDLHSELNLSSLELGDSALYFCASSVGLAGGYNEQFFGPGTRLTVL.

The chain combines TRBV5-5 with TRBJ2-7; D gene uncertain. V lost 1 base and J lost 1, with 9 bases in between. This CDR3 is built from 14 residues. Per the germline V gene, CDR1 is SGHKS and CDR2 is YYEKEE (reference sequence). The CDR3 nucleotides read TGTGCCAGCAGCTTGCGTTTAGATTCCTACGAGCAGTACTTC. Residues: CASSLRLDSYEQYF.

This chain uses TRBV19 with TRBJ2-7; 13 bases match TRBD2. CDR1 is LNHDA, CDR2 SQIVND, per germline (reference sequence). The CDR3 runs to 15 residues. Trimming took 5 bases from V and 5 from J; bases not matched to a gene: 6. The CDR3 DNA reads TGTGCCAGTAGTGTGACTAGCGGGAGGATAAACGAGCAGTACTTC. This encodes CASSVTSGRINEQYF.

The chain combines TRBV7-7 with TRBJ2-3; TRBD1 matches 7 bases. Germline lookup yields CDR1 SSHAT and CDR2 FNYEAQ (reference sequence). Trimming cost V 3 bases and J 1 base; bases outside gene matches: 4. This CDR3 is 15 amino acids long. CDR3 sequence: CASSFRTGGTDTQYF. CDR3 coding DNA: TGTGCCAGCAGCTTCCGAACAGGGGGCACAGATACGCAGTATTTT.

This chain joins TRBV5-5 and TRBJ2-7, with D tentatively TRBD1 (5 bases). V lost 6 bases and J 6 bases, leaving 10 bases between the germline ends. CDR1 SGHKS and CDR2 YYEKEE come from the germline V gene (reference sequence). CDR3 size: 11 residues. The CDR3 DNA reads TGTGCCAGCACTCCAGGGTTCGAGCAGTACTTC. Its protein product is CASTPGFEQYF.

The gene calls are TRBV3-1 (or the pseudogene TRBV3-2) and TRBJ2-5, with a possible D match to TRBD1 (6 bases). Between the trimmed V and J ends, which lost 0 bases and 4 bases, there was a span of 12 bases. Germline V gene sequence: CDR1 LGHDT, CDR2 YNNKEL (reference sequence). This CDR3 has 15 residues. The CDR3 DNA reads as TGTGCCAGCAGCCAAGAGGCCAGGGGACGAGAGACCCAGTACTTC. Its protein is CASSQEARGRETQYF.

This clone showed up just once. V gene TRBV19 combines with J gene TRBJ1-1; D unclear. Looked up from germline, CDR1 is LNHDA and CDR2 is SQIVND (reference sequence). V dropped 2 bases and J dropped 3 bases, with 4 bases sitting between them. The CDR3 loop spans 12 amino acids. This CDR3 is CASSIFDTEAFF. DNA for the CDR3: TGTGCCAGTAGTATATTCGACACTGAAGCTTTCTTT.

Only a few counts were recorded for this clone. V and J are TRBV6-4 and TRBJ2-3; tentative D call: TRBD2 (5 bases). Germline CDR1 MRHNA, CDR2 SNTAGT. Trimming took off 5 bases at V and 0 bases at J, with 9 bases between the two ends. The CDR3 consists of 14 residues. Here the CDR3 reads CASSPRGSTDTQYF. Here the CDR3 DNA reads TGTGCCAGCAGTCCCCGGGGAAGCACAGATACGCAGTATTTT.

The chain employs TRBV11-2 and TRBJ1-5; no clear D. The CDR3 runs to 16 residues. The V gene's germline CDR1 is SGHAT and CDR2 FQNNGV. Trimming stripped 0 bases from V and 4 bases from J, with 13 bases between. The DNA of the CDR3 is TGTGCCAGCAGCTTAGATAGCCCCCTGAATAATCAGCCCCAGCATTTT. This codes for CASSLDSPLNNQPQHF.

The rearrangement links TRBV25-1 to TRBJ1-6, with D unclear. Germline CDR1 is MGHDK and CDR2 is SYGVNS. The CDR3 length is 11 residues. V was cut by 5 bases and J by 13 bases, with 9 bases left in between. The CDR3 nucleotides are TGTGCCAGCAGTATGGCTTGGCCCCTCCACTTT. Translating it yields CASSMAWPLHF.

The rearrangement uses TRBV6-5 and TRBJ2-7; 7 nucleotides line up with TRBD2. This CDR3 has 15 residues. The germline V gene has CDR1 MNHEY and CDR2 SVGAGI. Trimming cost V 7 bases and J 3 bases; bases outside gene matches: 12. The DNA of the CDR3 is TGTGCCAGCACAACAAGCGGGGAGGCAGTCTACGAGCAGTACTTC. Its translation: CASTTSGEAVYEQYF.

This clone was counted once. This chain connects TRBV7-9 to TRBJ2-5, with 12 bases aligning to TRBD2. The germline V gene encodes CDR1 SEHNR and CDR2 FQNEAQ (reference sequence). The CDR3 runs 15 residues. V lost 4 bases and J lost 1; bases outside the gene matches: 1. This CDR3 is CASSWTSGTQETQYF. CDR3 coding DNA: TGTGCCAGCAGCTGGACTAGCGGGACCCAAGAGACCCAGTACTTC.

As DNA, the CDR3 is TGTGCCAGCAGTTTAACAGGCCCCCATGGAAACACTGAAGCTTTCTTT. Its translation is CASSLTGPHGNTEAFF. The genes are TRBV27 and TRBJ1-1; a weak D match, TRBD1 (5 bases). V was cut by 2 bases and J by 2 bases, with 15 bases left in between. The CDR3 totals 16 residues. Looked up from germline, CDR1 is MNHEY and CDR2 is SMNVEV (reference sequence).

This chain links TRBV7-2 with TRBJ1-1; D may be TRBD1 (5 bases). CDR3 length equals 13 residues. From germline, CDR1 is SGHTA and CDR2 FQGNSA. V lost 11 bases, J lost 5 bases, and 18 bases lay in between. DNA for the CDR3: TGTGCCGGGGGGAGCCCAGGCGTAACTGAAGCTTTCTTT. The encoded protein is CAGGSPGVTEAFF.

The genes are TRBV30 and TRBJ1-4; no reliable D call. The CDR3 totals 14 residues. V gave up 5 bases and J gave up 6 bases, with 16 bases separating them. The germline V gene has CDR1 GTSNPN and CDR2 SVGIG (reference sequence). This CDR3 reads CAWGSGVSDEKLFF. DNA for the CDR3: TGTGCCTGGGGTAGCGGGGTGAGCGATGAAAAACTGTTTTTT.

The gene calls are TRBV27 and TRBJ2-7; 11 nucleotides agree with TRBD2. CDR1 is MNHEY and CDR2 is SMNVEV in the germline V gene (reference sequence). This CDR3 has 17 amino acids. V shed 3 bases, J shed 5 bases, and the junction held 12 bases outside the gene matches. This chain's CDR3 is CASSLAGPTSGSNEQYF. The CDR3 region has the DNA TGTGCCAGCAGTTTGGCGGGACCCACTAGCGGGAGTAACGAGCAGTACTTC.

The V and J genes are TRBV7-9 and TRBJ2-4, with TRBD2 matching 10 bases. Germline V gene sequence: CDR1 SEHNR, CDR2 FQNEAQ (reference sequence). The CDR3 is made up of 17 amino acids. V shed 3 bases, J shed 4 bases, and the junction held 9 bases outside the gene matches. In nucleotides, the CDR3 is TGTGCCAGCAGCTTTGGGAGATTAGCGGGAGGAAAAAACATTCAGTACTTC. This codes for CASSFGRLAGGKNIQYF.

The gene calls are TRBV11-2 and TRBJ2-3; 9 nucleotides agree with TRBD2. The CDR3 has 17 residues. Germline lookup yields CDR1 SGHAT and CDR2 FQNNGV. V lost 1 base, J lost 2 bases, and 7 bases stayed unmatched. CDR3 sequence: CASSLGQTSGDTDTQYF. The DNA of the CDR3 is TGTGCCAGCAGCTTAGGACAGACTAGCGGAGACACAGATACGCAGTATTTT.

As DNA, the CDR3 is TGTGCCTGGAGTGTTGGGCTAGCGGTCCAAGAGACCCAGTACTTC. Its protein product is CAWSVGLAVQETQYF. The J gene is TRBJ2-5, the V gene TRBV30, with 7 positions matching TRBD2. The CDR3 covers 15 residues. Germline V CDR1 and CDR2: GTSNPN, SVGIG (reference sequence). The V and J ends lost 0 bases and 1 base, in that order; junction bases with no gene match: 5.

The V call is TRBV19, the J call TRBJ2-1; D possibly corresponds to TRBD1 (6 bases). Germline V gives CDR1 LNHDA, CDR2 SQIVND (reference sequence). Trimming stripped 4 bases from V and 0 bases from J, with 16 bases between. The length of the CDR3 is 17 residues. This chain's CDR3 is CASSSRRGTSSYNEQFF. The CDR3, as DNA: TGTGCCAGTAGTAGTAGAAGGGGGACCAGCTCCTACAATGAGCAGTTCTTC.

The CDR3 loop is CASGSQIMNTEAFF. In DNA, the CDR3 is TGTGCTAGTGGTTCTCAGATCATGAACACTGAAGCTTTCTTT. This sequence joins TRBV12-5 and TRBJ1-1; D uncertain. In germline, CDR1 is LGHNT, CDR2 FRNRAP. Trimming took off 4 bases at V and 0 bases at J, with 9 bases between the two ends. This CDR3 contains 14 residues. Full variable domain (outside the CDR3, taken from reference TRBV12-5 and TRBJ1-1): DARVTQTPRHKVTEMGQEVTMRCQPILGHNTVFWYRQTMMQGLELLAYFRNRAPLDDSGMPKDRFSAEMPDATLATLKIQPSEPRDSAVYFCASGSQIMNTEAFFGQGTRLTVV.

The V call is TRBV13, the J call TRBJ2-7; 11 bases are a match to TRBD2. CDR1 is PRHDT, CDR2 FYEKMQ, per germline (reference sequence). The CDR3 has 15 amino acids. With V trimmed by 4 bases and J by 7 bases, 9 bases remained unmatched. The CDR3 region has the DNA TGTGCCAGCAGCTCCGGTGTAGCGGGAGGGCGGGAGCAGTACTTC. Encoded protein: CASSSGVAGGREQYF.

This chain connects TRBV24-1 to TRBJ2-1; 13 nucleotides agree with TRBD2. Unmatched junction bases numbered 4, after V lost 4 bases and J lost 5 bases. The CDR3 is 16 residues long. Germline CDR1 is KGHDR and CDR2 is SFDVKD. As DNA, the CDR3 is TGTGCCACCAGTGAACTAGCGGGAGGGCGCCACAATGAGCAGTTCTTC. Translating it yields CATSELAGGRHNEQFF.

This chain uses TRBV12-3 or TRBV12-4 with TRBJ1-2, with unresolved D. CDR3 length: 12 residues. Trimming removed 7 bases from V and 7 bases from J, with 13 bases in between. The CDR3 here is CASTLTRGGYTF. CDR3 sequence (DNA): TGTGCCAGCACCCTCACCCGGGGTGGCTACACCTTC.

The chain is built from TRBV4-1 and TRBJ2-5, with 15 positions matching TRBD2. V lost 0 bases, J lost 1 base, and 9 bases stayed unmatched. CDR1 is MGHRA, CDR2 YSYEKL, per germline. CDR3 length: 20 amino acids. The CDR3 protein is CASSQDLGTSGRPVQETQYF. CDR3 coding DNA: TGCGCCAGCAGCCAAGATCTCGGGACTAGCGGGAGGCCAGTCCAAGAGACCCAGTACTTC.